Following are 26 T cell receptor beta chains from one sample sequenced in a study of CD8 T cells in Susac syndrome. With random hexamers, reverse transcription was performed on about 0.45 to 1 ug of RNA. TCRdb ran MiXCR on the immunoSEQ multiplex PCR reads and lists one entry per CDR3 protein. In the table there are 110,000 to 150,000 distinct CDR3 sequences, approximately 96% of which are singletons. Sequenced sample: CD4+ T cells from PBMCs. The receptor source for this set is a human donor with Susac syndrome.

This clonotype appeared a single time. The chain joins TRBV7-3 to TRBJ1-5; D is uncertain. Between the trimmed V and J ends, which lost 7 bases and 3 bases, there was a span of 13 bases. CDR1 and CDR2 (germline): SGHTA, FQGTGA. This CDR3 is built from 14 residues. The CDR3 loop reads CASTPTPINQPQHF. For the CDR3, the DNA is TGTGCCAGCACCCCGACCCCGATCAATCAGCCCCAGCATTTT.

CDR3 bases: TGTGCCACCTCCGCGGGGGCGATCACTGAAGCTTTCTTT. It specifies CATSAGAITEAFF. This chain joins TRBV10-3 and TRBJ1-1; D is possibly TRBD1 (6 bases). V lost 10 bases and J 4 bases, leaving 16 bases between the germline ends. The germline V gene encodes CDR1 ENHRY and CDR2 SYGVKD. The CDR3 covers 13 residues.

CDR3 nucleotides: TGCAGTGCTAGGGCTAGCGGGAGTGTTTTAGAGACCCAGTACTTC. Translated: CSARASGSVLETQYF. The J gene is TRBJ2-5, the V gene TRBV20-1; 10 bases are a match to TRBD2. V lost 3 bases to trimming and J lost 4 bases; unmatched junction nucleotides: 8. This CDR3 has 15 amino acids. Germline V gene sequence: CDR1 DFQATT, CDR2 SNEGSKA (reference sequence).

V and J are TRBV7-6 and TRBJ1-2; a weak D match, TRBD1 (5 bases). CDR1 is SGHVS and CDR2 is FNYEAQ in the germline V gene. With 5 bases removed from V and 2 bases from J, the gap between germline ends came to 12 bases. There are 14 residues in the CDR3. CDR3 sequence: CASSASQGNYGYTF. The DNA of the CDR3 is TGTGCCAGCAGCGCTTCTCAGGGAAACTATGGCTACACCTTC. The full variable domain, in which reference TRBV7-6 and TRBJ1-2 provide the parts outside the CDR3, is GAGVSQSPRYKVTKRGQDVALRCDPISGHVSLYWYRQALGQGPEFLTYFNYEAQQDKSGLPNDRFSAERPEGSISTLTIQRTEQRDSAMYRCASSASQGNYGYTFGSGTRLTVV.

This chain uses TRBV19 with TRBJ1-2; the D gene is possibly TRBD1 (5 bases). The germline gives CDR1 LNHDA, CDR2 SQIVND (reference sequence). V was trimmed by 6 bases and J by 2 bases, leaving 16 bases between them. CDR3 size: 15 residues. In DNA, the CDR3 is TGTGCCAGTAGCAGAGACAGATTCTCAAACTATGGCTACACCTTC. Translation gives CASSRDRFSNYGYTF.

The V and J genes are TRBV12-3 or TRBV12-4 and TRBJ2-5, with D perhaps TRBD2 (10 bases). CDR3 length: 19 residues. Trimming stripped 2 bases from V and 0 bases from J, with 22 bases between. The CDR3 loop reads CASSLNRGLAGAYQETQYF. The CDR3 DNA sequence: TGTGCCAGCAGTTTAAACAGGGGGCTAGCGGGAGCCTACCAAGAGACCCAGTACTTC.

V and J are TRBV12-3 or TRBV12-4 and TRBJ2-6; 9 positions match TRBD1. After removal of 5 bases from V and 4 bases from J, the junction contained 9 bases not matched to a gene. The CDR3 loop spans 17 amino acids. CDR3 loop: CASSPGTGRFGANVLTF. The CDR3, as DNA: TGTGCCAGCAGTCCCGGGACAGGGCGGTTCGGGGCCAACGTCCTGACTTTC.

The CDR3 region has the DNA TGCAGCGCTACGGACAGCAATCCCTCTGGGGCCAACGTCCTGACTTTC. Translated: CSATDSNPSGANVLTF. The J gene is TRBJ2-6, the V gene TRBV29-1; D is possibly TRBD1 (6 bases). CDR1 and CDR2 from the germline V gene are SQVTM and ANQGSEA. There are 16 residues in the CDR3. V was clipped by 7 bases and J by 0 bases, with 16 bases between them.

This chain joins TRBV20-1 and TRBJ1-2; D is undetermined. Germline V gene sequence: CDR1 DFQATT, CDR2 SNEGSKA (reference sequence). The CDR3 has 8 residues. CDR3 nucleotide sequence: TGCACCGCAGATGGCTACACCTTC. Translated, it gives CTADGYTF.

CDR3 residues: CSAGGDSGTGAGYTF. The CDR3 DNA reads as TGCAGTGCTGGGGGGGATTCCGGGACAGGGGCCGGCTACACCTTC. The rearrangement joins TRBV20-1 to TRBJ1-2, with TRBD1 matching over 10 bases. The ends lost 5 bases at V and 8 bases at J; junction bases unmatched: 14. Germline V CDR1 and CDR2: DFQATT, SNEGSKA (reference sequence). This CDR3 has 15 amino acids.

The chain carries TRBV20-1 and TRBJ2-7; maybe TRBD1 (6 bases). Germline CDR1 is DFQATT and CDR2 is SNEGSKA (reference sequence). Trimming removed 1 base at V and 3 bases at J, with 10 bases between. The CDR3 length is 13 residues. CDR3 protein: CSARAGTLYEQYF. In DNA form, the CDR3 reads TGCAGTGCTAGAGCGGGGACACTCTACGAGCAGTACTTC.

The chain recombines TRBV28 with TRBJ1-1; perhaps TRBD1 as D (6 bases). V was pared by 6 bases and J by 11 bases, with 16 bases between. CDR3 size: 12 residues. CDR1 and CDR2 (germline): MDHEN, SYDVKM. CDR3 sequence (DNA): TGTGCCAGCAGCCAGGCCGGACAGTGGGCTTTCTTT. Translated, it gives CASSQAGQWAFF. The whole variable domain, remainder taken from reference TRBV28 and TRBJ1-1, is DVKVTQSSRYLVKRTGEKVFLECVQDMDHENMFWYRQDPGLGLRLIYFSYDVKMKEKGDIPEGYSVSREKKERFSLILESASTNQTSMYLCASSQAGQWAFFGQGTRLTVV.

The chain joins TRBV25-1 to TRBJ2-1; possibly TRBD1 for D (5 bases). The CDR3 is 12 residues long. With 3 bases removed from V and 6 bases from J, the gap between germline ends came to 6 bases. CDR1 and CDR2 from the germline V gene are MGHDK and SYGVNS. CDR3 bases: TGTGCCAGCAGTGACAGGGTCAATGAGCAGTTCTTC. It yields the protein CASSDRVNEQFF.

The rearrangement uses TRBV12-3 or TRBV12-4 and TRBJ2-7, with 9 bases lining up with TRBD1. V dropped 1 base and J dropped 6; count of bases not matched to a gene: 7. The CDR3 consists of 15 residues. Here the CDR3 DNA reads TGTGCCAGCAGTTTAGGGGACAGGGATGAGCGCGAGCAGTACTTC. Residues: CASSLGDRDEREQYF.

A single count supports this clonotype. The chain combines TRBV2 with TRBJ2-5; 8 bases are shared with TRBD1. This CDR3 has 14 residues. V shed 8 bases and J 5 bases; nucleotides not matched to a gene: 10. Germline CDR1 is SNHLY and CDR2 is FYNNEI. The CDR3 DNA reads as TGTGCCAGCGCCGGGACAGGCCTTGGTGAGACCCAGTACTTC. Translation: CASAGTGLGETQYF.

The chain recombines TRBV7-6 with TRBJ2-7; D perhaps matches TRBD2 (6 bases). The CDR3 spans 12 residues. V lost 8 bases to trimming and J lost 5 bases, with 13 bases between them. Germline CDR1 is SGHVS and CDR2 is FNYEAQ. CDR3 in amino acids: CASGSGVHEQYF. In DNA, the CDR3 is TGTGCCAGCGGGTCGGGGGTACACGAGCAGTACTTC.

The chain uses TRBV9 and TRBJ1-6; no firm D call. The CDR3 is made up of 16 amino acids. The V gene lost 0 bases and the J gene lost 3 bases, with 10 bases spanning the gap. CDR1 and CDR2 (germline): SGDLS, YYNGEE. The CDR3 protein is CASSVDGRLYNSPLHF. CDR3 coding DNA: TGTGCCAGCAGCGTAGACGGACGACTCTATAATTCACCCCTCCACTTT. Together with reference TRBV9 and TRBJ1-6, the CDR3 gives the full variable domain: DSGVTQTPKHLITATGQRVTLRCSPRSGDLSVYWYQQSLDQGLQFLIQYYNGEERAKGNILERFSAQQFPDLHSELNLSSLELGDSALYFCASSVDGRLYNSPLHFGNGTRLTVT.

The chain links TRBV20-1 to TRBJ2-1; TRBD2 matches at 15 bases. The CDR3 length is 18 residues. The ends lost 5 bases at V and 0 bases at J; junction bases unmatched: 8. Germline CDR1 is DFQATT and CDR2 is SNEGSKA (reference sequence). The CDR3 reads CSASGTSGGKVSYNEQFF. The CDR3 region has the DNA TGCAGTGCTTCCGGGACTAGCGGGGGGAAGGTCTCCTACAATGAGCAGTTCTTC.

The genes are TRBV5-1 and TRBJ2-3; D uncertain. V was clipped by 1 base and J by 5 bases, with 5 bases between them. In germline, CDR1 is SGHRS, CDR2 YFSETQ. The length of the CDR3 is 12 residues. The CDR3 DNA reads TGCGCCAGCAGCTTGTACGGAGATACGCAGTATTTT. This gives the protein CASSLYGDTQYF.

The sample holds one count of this clonotype. The chain links TRBV4-1 to TRBJ1-1; tentative D call: TRBD1 (5 bases). Germline values: CDR1 MGHRA, CDR2 YSYEKL. This CDR3 is 17 amino acids long. Trimming took 5 bases from V and 2 from J, leaving 21 bases between them. The DNA of the CDR3 is TGCGCCAGCAGCAAAGTCCCTCGGGGGGTAGGAAACACTGAAGCTTTCTTT. Translated, it gives CASSKVPRGVGNTEAFF.

The V and J genes are TRBV29-1 and TRBJ1-2; D remains unclear. V was trimmed by 6 bases and J by 8 bases, leaving 22 bases between them. CDR1 is SQVTM and CDR2 is ANQGSEA in the germline V gene. The CDR3 covers 14 residues. CDR3 residues: CSVGWSSATRGYTF. In nucleotides, the CDR3 is TGCAGCGTGGGGTGGAGTTCTGCTACGAGGGGCTACACCTTC.

The gene calls are TRBV4-1 and TRBJ1-1; D remains ambiguous. In germline, CDR1 is MGHRA, CDR2 YSYEKL. V lost 4 bases, J lost 0 bases, and 15 bases lay in between. The CDR3 contains 16 residues. This chain's CDR3 is CASSRDSTFLNTEAFF. DNA of the CDR3: TGCGCCAGCAGCCGAGACTCGACCTTTTTGAACACTGAAGCTTTCTTT.

This chain links TRBV5-4 with TRBJ1-1; D is ambiguous. V was cut by 3 bases and J by 0 bases, with 12 bases left in between. Germline CDR1 is SGHNT and CDR2 is YYREEE (reference sequence). CDR3 length equals 15 residues. The CDR3 here is CASSSTLGVNTEAFF. The DNA for the CDR3 is TGTGCCAGCAGCTCTACTCTCGGGGTGAACACTGAAGCTTTCTTT. Based on the CDR3 plus reference TRBV5-4 and TRBJ1-1, the full variable domain is ETGVTQSPTHLIKTRGQQVTLRCSSQSGHNTVSWYQQALGQGPQFIFQYYREEENGRGNFPPRFSGLQFPNYSSELNVNALELDDSALYLCASSSTLGVNTEAFFGQGTRLTVV.

The chain has TRBV29-1 and TRBJ2-5; no clear D gene. Germline CDR1 is SQVTM and CDR2 is ANQGSEA. The CDR3 loop spans 12 amino acids. The V and J ends lost 2 bases and 5 bases respectively, with 9 bases between them. This CDR3 is CSVEKAAETQYF. As DNA, the CDR3 is TGCAGCGTTGAAAAGGCCGCGGAGACCCAGTACTTC.

J is TRBJ1-5 and V is TRBV14, with 7 bases lining up with TRBD1. The length of the CDR3 is 13 residues. The junction had 2 bases not matched to a gene; V was cut back by 0 bases and J by 9 bases. Looked up from germline, CDR1 is SGHDN and CDR2 is FVKESK. The CDR3 region is CASSQDRTGPQHF. In DNA, the CDR3 is TGTGCCAGCAGCCAAGATAGGACAGGGCCCCAGCATTTT.

The rearrangement joins TRBV6-1 to TRBJ2-1; D is ambiguous. V lost 5 bases and J 1 base, leaving 15 bases between the germline ends. Germline V gene lookup returns CDR1 MNHNS and CDR2 SASEGT. The CDR3 is 16 residues long. CDR3 DNA sequence: TGTGCCAGCAGTCGCACAACCCGGGTATCCTACAATGAGCAGTTCTTC. Its translation is CASSRTTRVSYNEQFF.